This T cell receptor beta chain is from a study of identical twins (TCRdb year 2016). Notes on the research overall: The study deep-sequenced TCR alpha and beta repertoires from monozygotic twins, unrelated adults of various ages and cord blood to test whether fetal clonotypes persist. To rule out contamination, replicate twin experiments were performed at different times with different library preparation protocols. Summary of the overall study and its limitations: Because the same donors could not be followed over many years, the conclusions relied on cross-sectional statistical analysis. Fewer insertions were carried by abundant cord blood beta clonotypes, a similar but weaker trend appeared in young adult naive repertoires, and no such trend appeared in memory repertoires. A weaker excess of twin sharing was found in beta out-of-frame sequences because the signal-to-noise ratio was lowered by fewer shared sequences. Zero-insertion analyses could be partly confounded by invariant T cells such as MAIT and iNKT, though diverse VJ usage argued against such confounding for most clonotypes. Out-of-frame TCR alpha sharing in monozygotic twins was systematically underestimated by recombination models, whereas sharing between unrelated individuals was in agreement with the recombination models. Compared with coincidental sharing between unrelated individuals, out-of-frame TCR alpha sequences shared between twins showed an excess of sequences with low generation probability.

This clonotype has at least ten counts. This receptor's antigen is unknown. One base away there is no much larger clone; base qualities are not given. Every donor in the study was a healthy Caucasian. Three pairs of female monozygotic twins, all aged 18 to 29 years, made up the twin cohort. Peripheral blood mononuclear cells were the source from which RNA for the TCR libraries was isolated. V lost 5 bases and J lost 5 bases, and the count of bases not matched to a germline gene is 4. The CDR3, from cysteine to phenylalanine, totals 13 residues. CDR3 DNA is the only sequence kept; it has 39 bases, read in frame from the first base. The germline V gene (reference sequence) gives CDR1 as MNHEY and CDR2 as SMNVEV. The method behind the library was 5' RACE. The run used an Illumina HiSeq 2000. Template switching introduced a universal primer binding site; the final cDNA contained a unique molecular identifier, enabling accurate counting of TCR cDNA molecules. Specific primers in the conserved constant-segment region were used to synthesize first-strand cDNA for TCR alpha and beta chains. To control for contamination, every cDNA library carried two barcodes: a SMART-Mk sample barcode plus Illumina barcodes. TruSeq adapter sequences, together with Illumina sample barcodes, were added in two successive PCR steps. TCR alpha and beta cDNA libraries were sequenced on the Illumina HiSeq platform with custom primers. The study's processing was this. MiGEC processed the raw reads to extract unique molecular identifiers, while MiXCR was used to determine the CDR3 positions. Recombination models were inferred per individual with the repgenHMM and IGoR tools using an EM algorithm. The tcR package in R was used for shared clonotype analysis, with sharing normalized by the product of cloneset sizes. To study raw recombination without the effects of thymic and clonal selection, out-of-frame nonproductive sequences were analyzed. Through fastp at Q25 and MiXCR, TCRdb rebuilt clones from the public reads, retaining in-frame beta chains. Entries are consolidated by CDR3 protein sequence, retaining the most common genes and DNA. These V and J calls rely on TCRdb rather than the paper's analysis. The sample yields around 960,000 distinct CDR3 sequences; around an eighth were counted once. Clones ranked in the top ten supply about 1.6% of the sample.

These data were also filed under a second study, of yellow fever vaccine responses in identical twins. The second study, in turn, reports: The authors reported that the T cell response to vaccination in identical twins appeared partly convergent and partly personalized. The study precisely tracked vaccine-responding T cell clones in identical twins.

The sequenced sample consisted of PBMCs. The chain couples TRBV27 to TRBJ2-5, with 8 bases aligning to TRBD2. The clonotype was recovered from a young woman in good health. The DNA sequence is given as TGTGCCAGCAGTCCTAGCGGGTATGAGACCCAGTACTTC. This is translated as CASSPSGYETQYF.